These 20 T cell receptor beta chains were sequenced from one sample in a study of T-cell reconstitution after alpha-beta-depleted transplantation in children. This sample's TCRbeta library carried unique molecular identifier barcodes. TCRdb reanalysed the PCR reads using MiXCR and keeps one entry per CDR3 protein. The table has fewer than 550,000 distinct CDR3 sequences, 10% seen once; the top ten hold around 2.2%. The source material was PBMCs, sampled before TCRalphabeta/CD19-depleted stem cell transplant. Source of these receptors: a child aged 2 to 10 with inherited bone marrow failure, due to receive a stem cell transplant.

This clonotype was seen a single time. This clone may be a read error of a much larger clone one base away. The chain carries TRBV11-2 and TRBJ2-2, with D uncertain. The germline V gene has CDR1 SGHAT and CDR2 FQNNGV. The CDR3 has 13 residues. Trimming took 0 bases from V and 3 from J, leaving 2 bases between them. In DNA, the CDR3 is TGTGCCAGCAGCTTAGAGCACACCGGGGAGCTGTTTTTT. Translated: CASSLEHTGELFF.

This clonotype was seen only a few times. In DNA, the CDR3 is TGTGCCAGCTCACCATCAAACATTCAGTACTTC. As protein: CASSPSNIQYF. The V call is TRBV18, the J call TRBJ2-4, with no clear D. There are 11 residues in the CDR3. V shed 2 bases and J shed 6 bases, with 2 bases lying between them. From germline, CDR1 is KGHSH and CDR2 LQKENI.

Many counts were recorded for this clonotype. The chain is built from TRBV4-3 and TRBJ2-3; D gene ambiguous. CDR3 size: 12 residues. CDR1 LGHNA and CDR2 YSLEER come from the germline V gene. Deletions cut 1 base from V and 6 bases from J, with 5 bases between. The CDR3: CASSQGYDTQYF. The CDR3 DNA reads TGCGCCAGCAGCCAAGGGTATGATACGCAGTATTTT.

DNA of the CDR3: TGTGCCAGCAGCCAAGATATTCTAGTATCAGTCGATGAGCAGTTCTTC. Its translation is CASSQDILVSVDEQFF. This chain connects TRBV3-1 to TRBJ2-1, with D unclear. The CDR3 is 16 amino acids. Germline V lookup: CDR1 LGHDT, CDR2 YNNKEL (reference sequence). The V end lost 0 bases, the J end lost 8 bases, and 17 bases lay between the germline ends.

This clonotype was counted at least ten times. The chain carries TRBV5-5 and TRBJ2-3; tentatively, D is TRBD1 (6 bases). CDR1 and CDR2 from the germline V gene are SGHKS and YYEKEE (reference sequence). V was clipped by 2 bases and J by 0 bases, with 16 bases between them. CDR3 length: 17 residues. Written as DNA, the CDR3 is TGTGCCAGCAGCTTACCCCCCAGGGGCCTAAGCACAGATACGCAGTATTTT. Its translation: CASSLPPRGLSTDTQYF.

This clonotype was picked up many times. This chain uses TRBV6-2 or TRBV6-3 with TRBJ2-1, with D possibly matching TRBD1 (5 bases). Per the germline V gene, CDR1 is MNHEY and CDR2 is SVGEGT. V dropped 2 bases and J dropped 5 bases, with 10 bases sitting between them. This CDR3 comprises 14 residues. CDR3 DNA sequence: TGTGCCAGCAGTTACGAGGCGACAGACAATGAGCAGTTCTTC. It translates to CASSYEATDNEQFF.

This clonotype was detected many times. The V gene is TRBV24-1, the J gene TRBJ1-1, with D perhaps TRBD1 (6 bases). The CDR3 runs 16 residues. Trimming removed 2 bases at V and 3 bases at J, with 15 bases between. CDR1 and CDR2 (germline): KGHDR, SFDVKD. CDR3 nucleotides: TGTGCCACCAGTGATTCGACAGGCCCCCCGTACACTGAAGCTTTCTTT. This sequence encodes CATSDSTGPPYTEAFF.

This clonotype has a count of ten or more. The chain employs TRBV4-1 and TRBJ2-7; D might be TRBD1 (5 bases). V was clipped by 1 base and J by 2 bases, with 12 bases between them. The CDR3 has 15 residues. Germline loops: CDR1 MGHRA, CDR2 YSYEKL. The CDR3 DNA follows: TGCGCCAGCAGCCAAGGCCGACAGAACGCCTACGAGCAGTACTTC. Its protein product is CASSQGRQNAYEQYF.

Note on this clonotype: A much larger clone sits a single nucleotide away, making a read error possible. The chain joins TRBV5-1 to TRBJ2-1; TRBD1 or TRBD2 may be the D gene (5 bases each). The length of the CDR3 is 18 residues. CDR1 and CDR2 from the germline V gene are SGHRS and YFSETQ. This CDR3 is CSSSLWANWGSSYNEQFF. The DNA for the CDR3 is TGCTCCAGCAGCTTGTGGGCGAACTGGGGGAGCTCCTACAATGAGCAGTTCTTC.

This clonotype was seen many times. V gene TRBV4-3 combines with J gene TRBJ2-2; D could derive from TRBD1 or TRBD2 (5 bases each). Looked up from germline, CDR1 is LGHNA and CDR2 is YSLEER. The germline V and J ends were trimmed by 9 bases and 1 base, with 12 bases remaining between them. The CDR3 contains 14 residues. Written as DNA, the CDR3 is TGCGCCAGTACCTCGGGGCTGAACACCGGGGAGCTGTTTTTT. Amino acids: CASTSGLNTGELFF.

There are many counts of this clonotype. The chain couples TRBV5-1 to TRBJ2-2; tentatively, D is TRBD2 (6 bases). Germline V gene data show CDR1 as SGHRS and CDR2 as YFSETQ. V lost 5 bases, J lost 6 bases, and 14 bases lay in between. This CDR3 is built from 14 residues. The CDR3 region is CASRPGESAGELFF. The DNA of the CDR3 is TGCGCCAGCAGACCGGGGGAATCGGCCGGGGAGCTGTTTTTT.

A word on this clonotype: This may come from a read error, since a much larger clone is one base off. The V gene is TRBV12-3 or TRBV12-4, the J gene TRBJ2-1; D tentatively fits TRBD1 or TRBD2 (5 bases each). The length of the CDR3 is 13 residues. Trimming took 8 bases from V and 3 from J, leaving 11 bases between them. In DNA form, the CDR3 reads TGTGCCAGCCGGGACCCGGGCTACAATGAGCAGTTCTTC. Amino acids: CASRDPGYNEQFF.

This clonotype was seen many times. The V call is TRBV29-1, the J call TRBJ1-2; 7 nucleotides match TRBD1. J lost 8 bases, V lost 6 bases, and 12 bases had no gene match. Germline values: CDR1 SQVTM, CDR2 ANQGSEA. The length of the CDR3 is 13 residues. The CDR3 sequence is CSVMTGRLGGYTF. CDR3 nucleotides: TGCAGCGTCATGACAGGGAGGTTGGGGGGCTACACCTTC.

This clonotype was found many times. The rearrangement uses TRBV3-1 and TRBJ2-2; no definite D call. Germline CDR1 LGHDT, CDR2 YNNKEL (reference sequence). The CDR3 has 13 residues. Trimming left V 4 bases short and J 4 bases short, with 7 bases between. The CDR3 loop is CASSLWSTGELFF. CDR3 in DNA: TGTGCCAGCAGCCTATGGAGCACCGGGGAGCTGTTTTTT.

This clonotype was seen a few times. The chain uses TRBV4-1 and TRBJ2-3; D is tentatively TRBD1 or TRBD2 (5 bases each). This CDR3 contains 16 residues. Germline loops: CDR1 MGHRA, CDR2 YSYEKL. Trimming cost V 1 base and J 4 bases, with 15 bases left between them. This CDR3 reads CASSQAGTPVADTQYF. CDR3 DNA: TGCGCCAGCAGCCAAGCCGGGACGCCGGTGGCAGATACGCAGTATTTT.

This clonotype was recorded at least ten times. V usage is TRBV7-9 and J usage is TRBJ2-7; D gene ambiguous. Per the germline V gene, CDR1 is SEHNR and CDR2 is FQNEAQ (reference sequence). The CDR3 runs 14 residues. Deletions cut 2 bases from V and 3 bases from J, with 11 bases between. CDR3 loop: CASSLFGPNYEQYF. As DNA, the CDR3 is TGTGCCAGCAGCTTATTCGGACCGAACTACGAGCAGTACTTC. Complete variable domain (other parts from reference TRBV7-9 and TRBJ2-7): DTGVSQNPRHKITKRGQNVTFRCDPISEHNRLYWYRQTLGQGPEFLTYFQNEAQLEKSRLLSDRFSAERPKGSFSTLEIQRTEQGDSAMYLCASSLFGPNYEQYFGPGTRLTVT.

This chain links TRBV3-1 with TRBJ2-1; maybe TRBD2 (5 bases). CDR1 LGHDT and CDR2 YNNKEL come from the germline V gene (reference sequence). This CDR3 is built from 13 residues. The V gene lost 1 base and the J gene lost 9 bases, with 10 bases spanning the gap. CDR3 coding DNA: TGTGCCAGCAGCCAAGGGACTCTGGGTGAGCAGTTCTTC. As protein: CASSQGTLGEQFF.

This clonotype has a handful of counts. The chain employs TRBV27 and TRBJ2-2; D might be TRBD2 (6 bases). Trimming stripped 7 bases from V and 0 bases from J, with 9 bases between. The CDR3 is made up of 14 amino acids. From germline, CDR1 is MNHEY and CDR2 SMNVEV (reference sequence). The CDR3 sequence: CASMSGANTGELFF. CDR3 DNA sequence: TGTGCCAGCATGTCGGGGGCGAACACCGGGGAGCTGTTTTTT.

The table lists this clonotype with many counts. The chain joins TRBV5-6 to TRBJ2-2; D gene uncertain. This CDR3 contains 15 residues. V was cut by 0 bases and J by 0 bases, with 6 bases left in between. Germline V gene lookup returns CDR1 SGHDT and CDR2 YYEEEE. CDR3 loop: CASSLGAANTGELFF. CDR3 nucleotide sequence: TGTGCCAGCAGCTTGGGGGCAGCGAACACCGGGGAGCTGTTTTTT.

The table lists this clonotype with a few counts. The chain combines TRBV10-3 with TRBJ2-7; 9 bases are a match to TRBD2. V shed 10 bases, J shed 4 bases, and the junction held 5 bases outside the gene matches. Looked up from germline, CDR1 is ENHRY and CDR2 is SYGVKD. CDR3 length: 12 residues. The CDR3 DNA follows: TGTGCCACGGCTAGCGGGGCTTACGAGCAGTACTTC. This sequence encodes CATASGAYEQYF.